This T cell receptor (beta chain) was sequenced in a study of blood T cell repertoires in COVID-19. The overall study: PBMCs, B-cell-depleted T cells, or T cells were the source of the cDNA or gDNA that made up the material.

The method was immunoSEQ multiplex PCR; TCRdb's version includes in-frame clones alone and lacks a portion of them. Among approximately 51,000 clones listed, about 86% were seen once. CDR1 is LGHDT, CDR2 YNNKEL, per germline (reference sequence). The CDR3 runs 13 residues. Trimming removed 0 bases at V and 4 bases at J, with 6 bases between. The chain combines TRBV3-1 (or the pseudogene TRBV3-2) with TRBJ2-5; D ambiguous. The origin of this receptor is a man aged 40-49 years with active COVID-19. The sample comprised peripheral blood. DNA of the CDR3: TGTGCCAGCAGCCAAGATGGCAGAGAGACCCAGTACTTC. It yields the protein CASSQDGRETQYF.